This paragraph covers one T cell receptor beta chain sequence. The data were produced by immunoSEQ multiplex PCR, yet TCRdb's version contains in-frame clones alone and is incomplete. The sample lists fewer than 55,000 clones; around 90% were seen once. The data were obtained in a study of T cell changes during pregnancy in multiple sclerosis. The CDR3 runs 13 residues. Germline V gene lookup returns CDR1 MDHEN and CDR2 SYDVKM. V was pared by 6 bases and J by 8 bases, with 6 bases of the junction left unmatched. The clonotype was recovered from a female donor with multiple sclerosis, enrolled in a pregnancy study. The sample consisted of peripheral blood, taken in the first trimester of pregnancy. J is TRBJ1-4 and V is TRBV28, with 7 nucleotides matching TRBD1. The CDR3 protein is CASSLGGREKLFF. The DNA of the CDR3 is TGTGCCAGCAGCCTAGGGGGCAGAGAAAAACTGTTTTTT. The full variable domain, completed using reference TRBV28 and TRBJ1-4, is DVKVTQSSRYLVKRTGEKVFLECVQDMDHENMFWYRQDPGLGLRLIYFSYDVKMKEKGDIPEGYSVSREKKERFSLILESASTNQTSMYLCASSLGGREKLFFGSGTQLSVL.